This T cell receptor beta chain stems from a study of T cell repertoires in cytomegalovirus infection. Study-level information: Public signatures in TCR beta pointed to CMV infection and matching HLA type. Study outcomes and limitations: Accumulated public TCR beta family frequency recognized individuals carrying CMV together with the relevant HLA.

MiXCR, applied by TCRdb to the reads, yields one record per CDR3 protein. The sample lists around 900,000 distinct CDR3 sequences; about 33% were seen once. On this clonotype itself: Its matching antigen is unknown.

The germline V gene has CDR1 KGHSH and CDR2 LQKENI. CDR3 size: 19 residues. The V gene lost 0 bases and the J gene lost 4 bases, with 24 bases spanning the gap. This TCR was recovered from a human donor in good health (CMV status not recorded). Some clones in this sample may be carry-over from other donors' samples. The sequencing used cultured CD8+ T cells from PBMCs, collected from culture after CMV antigen stimulation. This chain joins TRBV18 and TRBJ1-1, with TRBD1 as a possible D gene (6 bases). CDR3 residues: CASSPPLTGLEGEITEAFF. DNA for the CDR3: TGTGCCAGCTCACCACCGTTGACAGGCTTAGAGGGGGAGATCACTGAAGCTTTCTTT.